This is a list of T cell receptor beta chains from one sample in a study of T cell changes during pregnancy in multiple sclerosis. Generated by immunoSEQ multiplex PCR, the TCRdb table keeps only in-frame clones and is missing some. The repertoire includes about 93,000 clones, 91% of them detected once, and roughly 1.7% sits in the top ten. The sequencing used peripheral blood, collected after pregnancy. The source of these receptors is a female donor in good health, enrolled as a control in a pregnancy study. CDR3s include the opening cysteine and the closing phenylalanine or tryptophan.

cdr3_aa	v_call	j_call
CASSGRQYNTGELFF	TRBV9	TRBJ2-2
CASRHTSGTNSYEQYF	TRBV13	TRBJ2-7
CASSEERGYGEQFF	TRBV6-1	TRBJ2-1
CASSVGPTGHGYTF	TRBV9	TRBJ1-2
CASSVEGARGGYTF	TRBV9	TRBJ1-2
CASSAGTSGAQTQYF	TRBV7-3	TRBJ2-5
CASNPSAGPRGYTF	TRBV7-2	TRBJ1-2
CASSLSGGPDSPLHF	TRBV5-1	TRBJ1-6
CASSFRPSSTSGAGETQYF	TRBV11-2	TRBJ2-5
CASSPLREGAGELFF	TRBV18	TRBJ2-2
CASSTDSLNTEAFF	TRBV7-2	TRBJ1-1
CASSPGTNTGELFF	TRBV18	TRBJ2-2
CASSSRGGELFF	TRBV6-5	TRBJ2-2
CASSLEQGEVYGYTF	TRBV7-2	TRBJ1-2
CASSLASDQPQHF	TRBV7-2	TRBJ1-5
CASGGGNTIYF	TRBV5-1	TRBJ1-3
CASSSDTADFGEPHTIYF	TRBV5-1	TRBJ1-3
CAISVGDRSTDTQYF	TRBV10-3	TRBJ2-3
CSAPGISGNTIYF	TRBV29-1	TRBJ1-3
CASSYRDYVADTQYF	TRBV6-5	TRBJ2-3
CASSFVQGTDEAFF	TRBV28	TRBJ1-1
CASSQVPDRGRVNTEAFF	TRBV4-1	TRBJ1-1
CASSTGVSGYTF	TRBV9	TRBJ1-2
CASSVLGAAEAFF	TRBV5-4	TRBJ1-1
CASRTTLGGGANVLTF	TRBV28	TRBJ2-6
CASRDELLQGATENYGYTF	TRBV9	TRBJ1-2
CASSGQGQQNIQYF	TRBV28	TRBJ2-4
CASSGTGGSYEQYF	TRBV9	TRBJ2-7
CASSLLRSANTEAFF	TRBV7-2	TRBJ1-1
CASSLGGVYDQPQHF	TRBV7-2	TRBJ1-5
CASSLDGNQPQHF	TRBV5-6	TRBJ1-5
CASSLTDRAVDTQYF	TRBV11-2	TRBJ2-3
CASSGWPGNTIYF	TRBV9	TRBJ1-3
CATSRDIQGNTGELFF	TRBV15	TRBJ2-2
CASSSGGTVSYEQYF	TRBV7-6	TRBJ2-7
CASSIGTGPNSPLHF	TRBV19	TRBJ1-6
CASSRGTNYGYTF	TRBV25-1	TRBJ1-2
CASSPGRGSSYEQYF	TRBV7-7	TRBJ2-7
CASSGGEGTTNEKLFF	TRBV9	TRBJ1-4
CASSPRRGQGNYYEQYF	TRBV7-2	TRBJ2-7
CASGPGGGGTEAFF	TRBV23-1	TRBJ1-1
CASSPGRDGYTF	TRBV18	TRBJ1-2
CASSFFTGENTEAFF	TRBV11-2	TRBJ1-1
CASSFPGYEQYF	TRBV11-3	TRBJ2-7
CASSPQGDEQYF	TRBV18	TRBJ2-7
CASSWGDMNTEAFF	TRBV7-9	TRBJ1-1
CASSQEGAPGNTIYF	TRBV4-3	TRBJ1-3
CASSYSGAGGPLTQYF	TRBV6-6	TRBJ2-3
CASSGTLYNQPQHF	TRBV10-1	TRBJ1-5
CTSSQDRGGGYTF	TRBV1	TRBJ1-2
CSVEDGQGQGHRYGYTF	TRBV29-1	TRBJ1-2